This entry lists 2 T cell receptor beta chains sequenced from one sample in a study of control samples from healthy donors and cancer patients. This table comes from immunoSEQ multiplex PCR, and its TCRdb copy is limited to in-frame clones, with some not included. This table holds about 160,000 clones, 90% to 95% found once. Sequencing was performed on blood. The source is an older woman in good health.

On this clone itself: At the DNA level, this CDR3 is encoded by other sequences in the same sample as well. V gene TRBV3-1 (or the pseudogene TRBV3-2) combines with J gene TRBJ2-5; D is possibly TRBD2 (6 bases). Trimming stripped 4 bases from V and 2 bases from J, with 17 bases between. The CDR3 contains 16 residues. Germline assignment: CDR1 LGHDT and CDR2 YNNKEL (reference sequence). CDR3 coding DNA: TGTGCCAGCAGCCCTGGGCCGGGGGTGAATCAAGAGACCCAGTACTTC. As protein: CASSPGPGVNQETQYF.

The chain carries TRBV3-1 (or the pseudogene TRBV3-2) and TRBJ1-5, with D hard to call. V lost 0 bases and J 0 bases, leaving 12 bases between the germline ends. The CDR3 is made up of 17 amino acids. Germline loops: CDR1 LGHDT, CDR2 YNNKEL (reference sequence). The CDR3: CASSQDEGYNSNQPQHF. DNA for the CDR3: TGTGCCAGCAGCCAAGATGAGGGATATAATAGCAATCAGCCCCAGCATTTT.